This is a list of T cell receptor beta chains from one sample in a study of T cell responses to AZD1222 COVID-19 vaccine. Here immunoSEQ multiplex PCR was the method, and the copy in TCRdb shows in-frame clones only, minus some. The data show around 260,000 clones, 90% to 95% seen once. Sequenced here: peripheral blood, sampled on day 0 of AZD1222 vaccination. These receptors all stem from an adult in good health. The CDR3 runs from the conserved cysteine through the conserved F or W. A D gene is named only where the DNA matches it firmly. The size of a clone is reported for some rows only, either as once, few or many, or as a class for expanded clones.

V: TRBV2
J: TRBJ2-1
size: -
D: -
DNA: TGTGCCAGCAGTGTCCTAGTGAGCTCCTACAATGAGCAGTTCTTC
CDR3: CASSVLVSSYNEQFF

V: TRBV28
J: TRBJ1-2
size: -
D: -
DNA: TGTGCCAGCAGTTTAACAGGGACCTATGGCTACACCTTC
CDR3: CASSLTGTYGYTF

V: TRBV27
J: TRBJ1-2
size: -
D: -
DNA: TGTGCCAGCAGTTTATCTGCGTCTCAGGGGAGCACCTTC
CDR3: CASSLSASQGSTF

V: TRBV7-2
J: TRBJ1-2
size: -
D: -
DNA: TGTGCCAGCAGCTTCTCAGAGTCTAACTATGGCTACACCTTC
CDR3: CASSFSESNYGYTF

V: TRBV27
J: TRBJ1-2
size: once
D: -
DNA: TGTGCCAGCAGTTTCGGTGGGGCTGGCTATGGCTACACCTTC
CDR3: CASSFGGAGYGYTF

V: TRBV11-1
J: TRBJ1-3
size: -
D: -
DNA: TGTGCCAGCAGCGCAGCCTCTGGAAACACCATATATTTT
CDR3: CASSAASGNTIYF

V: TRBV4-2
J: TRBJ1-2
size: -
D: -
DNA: TGTGCCAGCAGCCAAGATCGCGGCTACACCTTC
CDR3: CASSQDRGYTF

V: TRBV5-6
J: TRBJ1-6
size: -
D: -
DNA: TGTGCCAGCAGCTTGGATCTGGATTCGAGGTCACCCCTCCACTTT
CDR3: CASSLDLDSRSPLHF

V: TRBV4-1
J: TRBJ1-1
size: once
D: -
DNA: TGCGCCAGCAGCCTCCCGGGCAGCAAGAACACTGAAGCTTTCTTT
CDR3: CASSLPGSKNTEAFF

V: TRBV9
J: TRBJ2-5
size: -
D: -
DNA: TGTGCCAGCAGCGCCTCCTCGGGACTCAAAGAGACCCAGTACTTC
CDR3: CASSASSGLKETQYF

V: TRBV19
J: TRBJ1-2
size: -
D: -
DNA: TGTGCCAGTGAGGTCGTGGGCGGCTACACCTTC
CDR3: CASEVVGGYTF

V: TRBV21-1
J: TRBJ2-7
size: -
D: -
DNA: TGTGCCAGCAACACTTTTGAGACAGGGAATCACGAGCAGTACTTC
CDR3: CASNTFETGNHEQYF

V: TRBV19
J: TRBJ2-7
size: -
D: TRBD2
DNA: TGTGCCAGTAGTATTCGGACTAGCGGGAGTTACGAGCAGTACTTC
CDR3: CASSIRTSGSYEQYF

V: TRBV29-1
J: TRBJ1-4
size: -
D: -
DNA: TGCAGCGTTTTTACAGGGTCAACTAATGAAAAACTGTTTTTT
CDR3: CSVFTGSTNEKLFF

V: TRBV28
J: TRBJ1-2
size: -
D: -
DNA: TGTGCCAGCAGCACCTGGAACTATGGCTACACCTTC
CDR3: CASSTWNYGYTF

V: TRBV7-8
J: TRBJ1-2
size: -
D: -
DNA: TGTGCCAGCAGCGTGGGATCCTCGAACTATGGCTACACCTTC
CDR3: CASSVGSSNYGYTF

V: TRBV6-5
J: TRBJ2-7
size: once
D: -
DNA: TGTGCCAGCGTGTCGAGGAGCTCCTACGAGCAGTACTTC
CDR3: CASVSRSSYEQYF

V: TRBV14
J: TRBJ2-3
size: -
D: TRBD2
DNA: TGTGCCAGCAGCCAACCCCGGGGAGCGGGGGGCTTCACAGATACGCAGTATTTT
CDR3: CASSQPRGAGGFTDTQYF

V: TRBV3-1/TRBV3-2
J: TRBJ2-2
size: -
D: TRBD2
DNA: TGTGCCAGCAGCCAAGATGCGGGGGGTGCCACCGGGGAGCTGTTTTTT
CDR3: CASSQDAGGATGELFF

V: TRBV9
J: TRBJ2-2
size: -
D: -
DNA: TGTGCCAGCAGCGTAGTAAGTCAAAGCAGAGGCACCGGGGAGCTGTTTTTT
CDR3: CASSVVSQSRGTGELFF

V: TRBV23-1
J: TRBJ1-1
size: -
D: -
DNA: TGCGCCAGCAGCCCCCCGGGGGATACCACTAATGAAGCTTTCTTT
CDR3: CASSPPGDTTNEAFF

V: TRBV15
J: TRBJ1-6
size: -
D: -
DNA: TGTGCCACCAGCACACTCGGGTCACCCCTCCACTTT
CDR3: CATSTLGSPLHF

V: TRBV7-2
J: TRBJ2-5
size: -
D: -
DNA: TGTGCCAGCAGCTTAGCACAAGAGACCCAGTACTTC
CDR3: CASSLAQETQYF

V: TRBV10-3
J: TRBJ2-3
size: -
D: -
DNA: TGTGCCATCAAGGGTGGAACAGATACGCAGTATTTT
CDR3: CAIKGGTDTQYF

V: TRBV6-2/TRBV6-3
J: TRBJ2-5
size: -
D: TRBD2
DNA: TGTGCCAGCAGTTACGGATGGCTAGCGGAGGGGTTGGAGACCCAGTACTTC
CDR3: CASSYGWLAEGLETQYF

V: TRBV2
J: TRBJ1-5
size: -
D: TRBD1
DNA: TGTGCCAGCAGTGAGGGGACAGGGGCCCAGCCCCAGCATTTT
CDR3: CASSEGTGAQPQHF

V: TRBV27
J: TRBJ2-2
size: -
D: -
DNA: TGTGCCAGCAGTTTTAAGGGGTACACCGGGGAGCTGTTTTTT
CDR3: CASSFKGYTGELFF

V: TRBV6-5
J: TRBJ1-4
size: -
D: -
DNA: TGTGCCCCACCCCCGCAGCAGGGAGGCCGTTTT
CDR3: CAPPPQQGGRF

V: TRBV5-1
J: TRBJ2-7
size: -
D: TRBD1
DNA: TGCGCCAGCAGCCTCGGACAGGGGGCGGGTTACGAGCAGTACTTC
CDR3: CASSLGQGAGYEQYF

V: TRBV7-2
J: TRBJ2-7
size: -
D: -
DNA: TGTGCCAGCAGCCCGCCAATAGGGGAGCAGTACTTC
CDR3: CASSPPIGEQYF

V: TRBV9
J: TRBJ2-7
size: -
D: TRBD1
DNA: TGTGCCAGCAGCAAGGACCCGGGACAGGGATCCTACGAGCAGTACTTC
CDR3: CASSKDPGQGSYEQYF

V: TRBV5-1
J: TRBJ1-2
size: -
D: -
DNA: TGCGCCAGCAGCATGGACAGTAACTATGGCTACACCTTC
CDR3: CASSMDSNYGYTF

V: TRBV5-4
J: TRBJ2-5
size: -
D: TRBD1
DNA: TGTGCCAGCAGCACGACAGGGGCTCAAGAGACCCAGTACTTC
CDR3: CASSTTGAQETQYF

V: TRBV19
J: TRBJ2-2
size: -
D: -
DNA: TGTGCCAGTCGAAGGAGCCCGAACACCGGGGAGCTGTTTTTT
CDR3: CASRRSPNTGELFF

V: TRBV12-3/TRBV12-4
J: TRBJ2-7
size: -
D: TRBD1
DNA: TGTGCCAGCAGTTGGACAGGGGTGGGGGAGCAGTACTTC
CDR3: CASSWTGVGEQYF

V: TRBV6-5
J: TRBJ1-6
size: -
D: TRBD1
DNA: TGTGCCAGCGGGACAGGGGAACATTCACCCCTCCACTTT
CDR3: CASGTGEHSPLHF

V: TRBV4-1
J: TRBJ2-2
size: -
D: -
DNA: TGCGCCAGCAGCCAAGATTTGGGAACCGGGGAGCTGTTTTTT
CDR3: CASSQDLGTGELFF

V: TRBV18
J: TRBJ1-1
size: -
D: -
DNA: TGTGCCAGCTCACCAAGTATGGGGCATAGGACTGAAGCTTTCTTT
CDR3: CASSPSMGHRTEAFF

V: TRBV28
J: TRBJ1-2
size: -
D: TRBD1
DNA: TGTGCCAGCAGCCCTTGGGGGACAGGGACGAACTATGGCTACACCTTC
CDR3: CASSPWGTGTNYGYTF

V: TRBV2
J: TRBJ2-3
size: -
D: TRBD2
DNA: TGTGCCAACGGGAGGGCCTCGAGCACAGATACGCAGTATTTT
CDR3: CANGRASSTDTQYF

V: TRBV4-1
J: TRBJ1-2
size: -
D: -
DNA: TGCGCCAGCAGCCAACCTTGGGGGGGTAACTATGGCTACACCTTC
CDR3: CASSQPWGGNYGYTF

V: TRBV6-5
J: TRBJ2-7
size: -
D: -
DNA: TGTGCCAGCAGCGGGACGGGGTCGGAGTACTTC
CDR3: CASSGTGSEYF

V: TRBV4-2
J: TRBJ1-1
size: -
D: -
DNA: TGTGCCAGCAGCCAAGACAGGAGGAACACTGAAGCTTTCTTT
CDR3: CASSQDRRNTEAFF

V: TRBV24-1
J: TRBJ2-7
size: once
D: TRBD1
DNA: TGTGCCACCAGCAACAGGGGTTTGGACGAGCAGTACTTC
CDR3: CATSNRGLDEQYF

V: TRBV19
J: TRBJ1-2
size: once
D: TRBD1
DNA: TGTGCCAGCTCAATGGACAGGGCCTATGGCTACACCTTC
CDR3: CASSMDRAYGYTF

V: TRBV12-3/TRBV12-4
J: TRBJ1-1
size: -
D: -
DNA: TGTGCCAGCCTATTGTCGGGGGTGACTGAAGCTTTCTTT
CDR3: CASLLSGVTEAFF

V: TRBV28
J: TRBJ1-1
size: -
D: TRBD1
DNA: TGTGCCAGCAGCGAGATGACAGGGGGCTCAGCTTTCTTT
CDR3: CASSEMTGGSAFF

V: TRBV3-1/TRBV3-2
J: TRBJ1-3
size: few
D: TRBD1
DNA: TGTGCCAGCTCTAACAGGGGAATTGGAAACACCATATATTTT
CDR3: CASSNRGIGNTIYF

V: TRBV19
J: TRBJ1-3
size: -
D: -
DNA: TGTGCCAGTACCCTGGGGCTGGGAAACACCATATATTTT
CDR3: CASTLGLGNTIYF

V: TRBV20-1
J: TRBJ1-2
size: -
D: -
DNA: TGCAGTGCTAGTTCAGGGTCCTATGGCTACACCTTC
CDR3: CSASSGSYGYTF